This TCR beta chain originates from a study of shared clonotypes between healthy human individuals. General study findings and limits: Blood alone was sampled, and tissue repertoires likely differ. Memory subsets generally showed lower estimated richness than naive subsets.

Terminally differentiated effector memory CD45RA+ cells were excluded from the naive CD8 cells, which were CD45RO-negative and positively selected for CCR7. Turning to this clone: Its specificity is not known.

TCRdb keeps only in-frame clones here, not all; method: immunoSEQ multiplex PCR. Among fewer than 850,000 clones listed, about 96% were seen once. The material sequenced was naive CD8+ T cells sorted from blood. The TCR originated in a man aged 30 to 39 in good health.

The DNA for the CDR3 is TGTGCCAGCAGCTACGGCAGCTCCTACGAGCAGTACTTC. Translation gives CASSYGSSYEQYF. The chain uses TRBV7-2 and TRBJ2-7; D ambiguous. CDR1 is SGHTA, CDR2 FQGNSA, per germline. This CDR3 has 13 amino acids. V lost 4 bases and J 0 bases, leaving 7 bases between the germline ends.